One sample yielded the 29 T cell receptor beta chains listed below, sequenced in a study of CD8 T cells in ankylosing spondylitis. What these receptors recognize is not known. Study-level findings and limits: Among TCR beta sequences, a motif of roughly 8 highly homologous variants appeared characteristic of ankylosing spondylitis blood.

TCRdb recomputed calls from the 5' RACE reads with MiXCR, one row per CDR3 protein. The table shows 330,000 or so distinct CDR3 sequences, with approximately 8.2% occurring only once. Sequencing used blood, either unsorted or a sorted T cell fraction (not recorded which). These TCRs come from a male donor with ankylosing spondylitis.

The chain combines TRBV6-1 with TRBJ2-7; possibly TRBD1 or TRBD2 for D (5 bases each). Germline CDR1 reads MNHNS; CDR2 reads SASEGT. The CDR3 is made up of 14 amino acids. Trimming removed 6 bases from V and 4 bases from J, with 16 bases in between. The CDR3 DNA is TGTGCCAGCAGCCGGACGGCAGGGAGTTACGAGCAGTACTTC. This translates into CASSRTAGSYEQYF.

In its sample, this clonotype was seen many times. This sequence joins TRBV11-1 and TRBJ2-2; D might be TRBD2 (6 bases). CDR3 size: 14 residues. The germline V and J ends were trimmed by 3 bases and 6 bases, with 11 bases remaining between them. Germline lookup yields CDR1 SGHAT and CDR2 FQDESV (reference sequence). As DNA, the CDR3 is TGTGCCAGCAGCTTGGAACTAGCCTCCGGGGAGCTGTTTTTT. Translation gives CASSLELASGELFF.

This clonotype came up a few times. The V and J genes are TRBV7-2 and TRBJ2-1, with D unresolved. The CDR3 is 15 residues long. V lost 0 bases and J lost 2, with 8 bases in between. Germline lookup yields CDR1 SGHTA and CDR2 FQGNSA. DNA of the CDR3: TGTGCCAGCAGCTTAGCGAACGGAGCCTACAATGAGCAGTTCTTC. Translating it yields CASSLANGAYNEQFF.

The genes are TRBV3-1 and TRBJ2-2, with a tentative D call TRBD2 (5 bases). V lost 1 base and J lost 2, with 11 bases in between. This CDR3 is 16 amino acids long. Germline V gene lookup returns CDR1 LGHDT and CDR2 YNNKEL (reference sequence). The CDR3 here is CASSQGRGSNTGELFF. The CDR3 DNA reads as TGTGCCAGCAGCCAAGGGCGAGGGTCCAACACCGGGGAGCTGTTTTTT.

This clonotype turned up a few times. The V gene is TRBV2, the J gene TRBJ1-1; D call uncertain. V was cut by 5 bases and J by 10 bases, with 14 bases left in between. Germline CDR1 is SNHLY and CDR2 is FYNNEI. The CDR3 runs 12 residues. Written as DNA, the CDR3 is TGTGCCAGCAGTATTAGGGTTGTGGGAGCTTTCTTT. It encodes CASSIRVVGAFF.

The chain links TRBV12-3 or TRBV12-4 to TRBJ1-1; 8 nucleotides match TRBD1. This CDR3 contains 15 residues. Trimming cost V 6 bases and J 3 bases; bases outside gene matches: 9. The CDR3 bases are TGTGCCAGCAGGAACAGGGGGAGATCGGACACTGAAGCTTTCTTT. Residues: CASRNRGRSDTEAFF.

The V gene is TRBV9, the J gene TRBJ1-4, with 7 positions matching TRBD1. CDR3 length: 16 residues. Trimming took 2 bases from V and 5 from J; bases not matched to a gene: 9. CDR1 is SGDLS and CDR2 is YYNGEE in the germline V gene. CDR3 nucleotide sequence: TGTGCCAGCAGCGTCTCATCCACGACAGGGAATGAAAAACTGTTTTTT. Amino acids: CASSVSSTTGNEKLFF.

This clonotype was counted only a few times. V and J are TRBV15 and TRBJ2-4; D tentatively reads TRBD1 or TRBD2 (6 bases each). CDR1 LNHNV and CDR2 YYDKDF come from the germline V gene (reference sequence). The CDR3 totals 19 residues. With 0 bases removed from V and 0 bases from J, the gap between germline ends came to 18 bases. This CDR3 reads CATSRERGGLRIAKNIQYF. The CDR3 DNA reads TGTGCCACCAGCAGAGAGCGAGGGGGGCTAAGGATAGCCAAAAACATTCAGTACTTC.

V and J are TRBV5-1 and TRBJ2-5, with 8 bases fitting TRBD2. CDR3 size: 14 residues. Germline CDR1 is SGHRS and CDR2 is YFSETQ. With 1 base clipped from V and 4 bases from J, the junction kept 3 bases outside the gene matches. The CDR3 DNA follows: TGCGCCAGCAGCTTGTGGCTAGCGGGAGAGACCCAGTACTTC. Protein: CASSLWLAGETQYF. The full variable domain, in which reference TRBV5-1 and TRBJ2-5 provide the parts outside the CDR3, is KAGVTQTPRYLIKTRGQQVTLSCSPISGHRSVSWYQQTPGQGLQFLFEYFSETQRNKGNFPGRFSGRQFSNSRSEMNVSTLELGDSALYLCASSLWLAGETQYFGPGTRLLVL.

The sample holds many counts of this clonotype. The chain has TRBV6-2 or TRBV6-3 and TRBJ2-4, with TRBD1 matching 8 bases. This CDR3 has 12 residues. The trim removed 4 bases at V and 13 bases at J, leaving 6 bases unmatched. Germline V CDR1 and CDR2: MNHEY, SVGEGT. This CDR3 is CASSLKDRAQYF. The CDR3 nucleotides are TGTGCCAGCAGTTTAAAGGACAGGGCGCAGTACTTC.

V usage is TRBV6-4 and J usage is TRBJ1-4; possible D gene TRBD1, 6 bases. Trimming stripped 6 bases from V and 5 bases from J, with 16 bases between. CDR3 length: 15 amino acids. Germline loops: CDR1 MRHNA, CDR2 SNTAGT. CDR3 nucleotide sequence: TGTGCCAGCAGCGCTGGGGGCAGGGGAAATGAAAAACTGTTTTTT. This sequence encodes CASSAGGRGNEKLFF.

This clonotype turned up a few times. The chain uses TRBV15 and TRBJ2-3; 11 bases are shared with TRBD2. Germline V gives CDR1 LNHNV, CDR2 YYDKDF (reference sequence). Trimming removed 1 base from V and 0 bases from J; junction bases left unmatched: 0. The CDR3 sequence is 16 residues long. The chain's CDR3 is CATSRGLAGSTDTQYF. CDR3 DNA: TGTGCCACCAGCAGAGGACTAGCGGGAAGCACAGATACGCAGTATTTT.

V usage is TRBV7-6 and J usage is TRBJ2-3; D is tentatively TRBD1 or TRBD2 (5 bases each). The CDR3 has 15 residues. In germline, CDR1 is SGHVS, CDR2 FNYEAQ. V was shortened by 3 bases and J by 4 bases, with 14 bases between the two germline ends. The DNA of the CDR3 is TGTGCCAGCAGCTTCGGGACCAATGGCGCAGATACGCAGTATTTT. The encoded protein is CASSFGTNGADTQYF.

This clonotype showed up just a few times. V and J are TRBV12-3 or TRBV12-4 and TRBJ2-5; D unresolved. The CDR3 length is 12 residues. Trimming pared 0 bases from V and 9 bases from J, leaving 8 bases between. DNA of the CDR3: TGTGCCAGCAGTTTAGCGCCCGGATCCCAGTACTTC. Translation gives CASSLAPGSQYF.

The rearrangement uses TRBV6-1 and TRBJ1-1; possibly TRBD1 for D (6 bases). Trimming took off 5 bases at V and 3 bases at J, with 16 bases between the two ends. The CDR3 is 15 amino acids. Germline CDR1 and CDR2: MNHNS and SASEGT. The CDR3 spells CASSIETGLDTEAFF. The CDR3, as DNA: TGTGCCAGCAGTATAGAGACAGGACTCGACACTGAAGCTTTCTTT.

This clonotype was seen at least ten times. In DNA, the CDR3 is TGTGCCAGCAGCGCGGACGGCTACGAGCAGTACTTC. This sequence encodes CASSADGYEQYF. The rearrangement links TRBV9 to TRBJ2-7; D not resolved. V gave up 3 bases and J gave up 3 bases, with 7 bases separating them. The CDR3 sequence is 12 residues long. CDR1 and CDR2 (germline): SGDLS, YYNGEE.

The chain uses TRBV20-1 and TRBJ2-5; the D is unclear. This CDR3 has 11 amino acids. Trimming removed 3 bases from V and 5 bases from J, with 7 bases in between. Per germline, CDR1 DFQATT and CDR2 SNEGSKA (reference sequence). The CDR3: CSARGWETQYF. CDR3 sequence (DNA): TGCAGTGCTAGGGGATGGGAGACCCAGTACTTC.

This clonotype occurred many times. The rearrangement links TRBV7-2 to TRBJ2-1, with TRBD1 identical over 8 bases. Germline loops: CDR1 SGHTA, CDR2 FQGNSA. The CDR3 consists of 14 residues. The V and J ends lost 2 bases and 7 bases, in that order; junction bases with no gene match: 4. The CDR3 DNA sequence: TGTGCCAGCAGCTTAAGACAGGGGAGGAATGAGCAGTTCTTC. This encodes CASSLRQGRNEQFF.

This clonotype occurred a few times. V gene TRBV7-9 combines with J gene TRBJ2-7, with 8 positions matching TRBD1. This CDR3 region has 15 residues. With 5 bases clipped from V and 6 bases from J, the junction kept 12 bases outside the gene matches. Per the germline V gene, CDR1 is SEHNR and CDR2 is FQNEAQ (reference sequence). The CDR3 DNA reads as TGTGCCAGCAGCCCTAGGACAGGGAAGGTCCTCGAGCAGTACTTC. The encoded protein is CASSPRTGKVLEQYF.

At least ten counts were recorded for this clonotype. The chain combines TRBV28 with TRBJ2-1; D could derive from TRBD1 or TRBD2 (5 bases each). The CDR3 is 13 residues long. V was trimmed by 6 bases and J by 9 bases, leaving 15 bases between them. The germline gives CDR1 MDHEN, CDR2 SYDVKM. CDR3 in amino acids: CASSPSGTSEQFF. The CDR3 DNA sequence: TGTGCCAGCAGCCCCTCGGGGACCAGTGAGCAGTTCTTC.

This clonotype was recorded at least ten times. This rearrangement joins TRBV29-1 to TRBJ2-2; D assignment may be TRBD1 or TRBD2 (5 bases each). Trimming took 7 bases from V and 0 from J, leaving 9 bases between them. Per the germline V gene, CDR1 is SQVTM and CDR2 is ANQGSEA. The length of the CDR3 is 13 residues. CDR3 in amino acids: CSGGATNTGELFF. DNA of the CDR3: TGCAGCGGAGGGGCCACGAACACCGGGGAGCTGTTTTTT.

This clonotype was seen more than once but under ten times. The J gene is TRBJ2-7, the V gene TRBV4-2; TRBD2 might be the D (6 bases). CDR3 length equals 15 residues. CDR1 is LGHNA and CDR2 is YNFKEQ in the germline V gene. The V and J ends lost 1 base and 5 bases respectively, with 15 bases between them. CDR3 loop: CASSQVTAREDEQYF. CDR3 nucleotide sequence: TGTGCCAGCAGCCAAGTAACAGCCAGGGAGGACGAGCAGTACTTC.

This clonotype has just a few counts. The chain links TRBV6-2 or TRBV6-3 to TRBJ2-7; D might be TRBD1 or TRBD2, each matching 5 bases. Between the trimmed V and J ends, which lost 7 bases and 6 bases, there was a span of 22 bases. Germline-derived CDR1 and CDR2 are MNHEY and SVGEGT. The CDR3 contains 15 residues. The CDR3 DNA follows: TGTGCCAGCAAAACGCCGGGACCCCTATACGCCGAGCAGTACTTC. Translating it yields CASKTPGPLYAEQYF.

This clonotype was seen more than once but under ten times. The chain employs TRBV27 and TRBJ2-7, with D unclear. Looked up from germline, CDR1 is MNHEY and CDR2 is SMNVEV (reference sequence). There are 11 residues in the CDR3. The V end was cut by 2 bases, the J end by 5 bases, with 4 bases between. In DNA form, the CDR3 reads TGTGCCAGCAGTTTACAGGACGAGCAGTACTTC. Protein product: CASSLQDEQYF.

CDR3 bases: TGCAGCGCCTTCGACAAGCTGAACACTGAAGCTTTCTTT. This gives the protein CSAFDKLNTEAFF. V is TRBV29-1 and J is TRBJ1-1; D gene unclear. V lost 7 bases and J lost 0, with 12 bases in between. The CDR3 has 13 amino acids. Germline CDR1 SQVTM, CDR2 ANQGSEA. The full variable domain, in which reference TRBV29-1 and TRBJ1-1 provide the parts outside the CDR3, is SAVISQKPSRDICQRGTSLTIQCQVDSQVTMMFWYRQQPGQSLTLIATANQGSEATYESGFVIDKFPISRPNLTFSTLTVSNMSPEDSSIYLCSAFDKLNTEAFFGQGTRLTVV.

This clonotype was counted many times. CDR3 in amino acids: CASTGGSTDTQYF. The CDR3 nucleotides read TGTGCCAGCACGGGGGGGAGCACAGATACGCAGTATTTT. The chain carries TRBV12-3 or TRBV12-4 and TRBJ2-3; TRBD2 agrees at 8 bases. The trim removed 7 bases at V and 0 bases at J, leaving 0 bases unmatched. The CDR3 runs to 13 residues.

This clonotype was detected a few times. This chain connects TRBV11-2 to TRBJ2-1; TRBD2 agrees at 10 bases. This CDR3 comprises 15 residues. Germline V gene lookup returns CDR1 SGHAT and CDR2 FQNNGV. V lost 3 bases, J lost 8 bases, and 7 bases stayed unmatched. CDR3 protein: CASSFPSGRADEQFF. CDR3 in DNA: TGTGCCAGCAGCTTCCCAAGCGGGAGGGCCGATGAGCAGTTCTTC.

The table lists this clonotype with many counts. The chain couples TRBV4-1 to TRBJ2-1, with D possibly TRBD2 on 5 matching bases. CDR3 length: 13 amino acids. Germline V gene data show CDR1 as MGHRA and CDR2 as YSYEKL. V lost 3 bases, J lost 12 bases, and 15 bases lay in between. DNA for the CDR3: TGCGCCAGCAGCCAGGTACAGACCCGGGGGCAGTTCTTC. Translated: CASSQVQTRGQFF.

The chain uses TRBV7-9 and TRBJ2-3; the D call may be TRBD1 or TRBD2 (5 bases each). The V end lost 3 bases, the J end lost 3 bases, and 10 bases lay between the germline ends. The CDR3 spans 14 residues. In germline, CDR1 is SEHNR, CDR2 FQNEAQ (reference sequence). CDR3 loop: CASSFGRETDTQYF. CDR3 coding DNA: TGTGCCAGCAGCTTTGGCAGGGAGACAGATACGCAGTATTTT. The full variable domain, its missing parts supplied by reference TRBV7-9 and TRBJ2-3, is DTGVSQNPRHKITKRGQNVTFRCDPISEHNRLYWYRQTLGQGPEFLTYFQNEAQLEKSRLLSDRFSAERPKGSFSTLEIQRTEQGDSAMYLCASSFGRETDTQYFGPGTRLTVL.